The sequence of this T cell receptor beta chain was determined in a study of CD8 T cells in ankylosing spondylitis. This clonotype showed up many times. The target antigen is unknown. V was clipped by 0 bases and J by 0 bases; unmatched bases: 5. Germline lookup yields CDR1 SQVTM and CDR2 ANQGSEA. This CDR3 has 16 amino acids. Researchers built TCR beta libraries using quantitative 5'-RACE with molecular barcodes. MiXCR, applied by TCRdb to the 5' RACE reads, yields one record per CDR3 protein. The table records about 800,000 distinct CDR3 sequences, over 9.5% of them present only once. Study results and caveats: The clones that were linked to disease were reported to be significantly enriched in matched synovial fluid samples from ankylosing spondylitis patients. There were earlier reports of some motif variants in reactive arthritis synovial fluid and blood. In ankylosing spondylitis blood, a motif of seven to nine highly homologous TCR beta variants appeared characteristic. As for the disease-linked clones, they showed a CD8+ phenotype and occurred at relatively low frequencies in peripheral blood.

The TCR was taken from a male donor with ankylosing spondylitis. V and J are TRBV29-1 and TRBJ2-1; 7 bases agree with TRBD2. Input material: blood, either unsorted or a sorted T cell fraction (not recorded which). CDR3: CSVEEGGGSSYNEQFF. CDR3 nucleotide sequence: TGCAGCGTTGAAGAGGGAGGCGGGAGCTCCTACAATGAGCAGTTCTTC.